This T cell receptor (beta chain) was found in a study of shared clonotypes between healthy human individuals. Broader study findings: Researchers found naive subsets generally carried larger estimated richness than memory subsets.

Clones were sequenced by immunoSEQ multiplex PCR, and TCRdb holds only the in-frame ones, with some missing. Here the sample spans about 1.1 million clones, around 82% being singletons. Ten or more counts support this clone. As yet, its antigen is unknown. Sequenced material: memory CD4+ T cells from PBMCs. Subset meaning: CD45RA-negative fraction. This receptor was obtained from a man younger than 35 in good health. Some clones in this sample may be carry-over from other donors' samples.

The CDR3 spells CASGSGKYEQYF. CDR3 nucleotides: TGTGCCAGCGGGTCCGGGAAATACGAGCAGTACTTC. The genes are TRBV25-1 and TRBJ2-7; possibly TRBD2 for D (5 bases). The CDR3 is 12 residues long. The germline gives CDR1 MGHDK, CDR2 SYGVNS. V shed 8 bases and J shed 4 bases, with 12 bases lying between them.